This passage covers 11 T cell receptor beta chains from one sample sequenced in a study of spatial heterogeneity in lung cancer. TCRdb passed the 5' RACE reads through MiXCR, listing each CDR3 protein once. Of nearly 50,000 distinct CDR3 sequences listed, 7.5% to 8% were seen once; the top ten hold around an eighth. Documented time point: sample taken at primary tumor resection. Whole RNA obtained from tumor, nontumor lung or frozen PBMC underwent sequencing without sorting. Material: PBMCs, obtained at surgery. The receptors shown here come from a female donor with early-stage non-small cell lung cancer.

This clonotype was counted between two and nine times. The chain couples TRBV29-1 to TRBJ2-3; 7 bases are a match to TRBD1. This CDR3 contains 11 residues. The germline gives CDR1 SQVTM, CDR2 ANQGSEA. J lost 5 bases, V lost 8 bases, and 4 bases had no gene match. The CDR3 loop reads CSHYRGDTQYF. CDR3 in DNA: TGCAGCCATTACAGGGGAGATACGCAGTATTTT.

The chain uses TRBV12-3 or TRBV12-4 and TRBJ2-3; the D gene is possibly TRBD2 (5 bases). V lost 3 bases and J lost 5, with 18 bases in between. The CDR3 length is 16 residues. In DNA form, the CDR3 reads TGTGCCAGCAGTTTGGGTGACAACCGACGGGAAGATACGCAGTATTTT. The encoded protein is CASSLGDNRREDTQYF.

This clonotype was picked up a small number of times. CDR3 DNA sequence: TGTGCCAGCAGCTCACTAAGGACAGGGGGAGAGACCCAGTACTTC. Protein sequence: CASSSLRTGGETQYF. This sequence joins TRBV5-8 and TRBJ2-5; 10 nucleotides match TRBD1. The CDR3 runs to 15 residues. J lost 4 bases, V lost 3 bases, and 6 bases had no gene match. Germline CDR1 SGHTS, CDR2 YDEGEE.

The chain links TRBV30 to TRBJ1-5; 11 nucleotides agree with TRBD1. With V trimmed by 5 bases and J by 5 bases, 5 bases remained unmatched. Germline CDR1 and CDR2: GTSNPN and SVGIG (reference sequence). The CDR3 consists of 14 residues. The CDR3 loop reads CAWGPGQGDQPQHF. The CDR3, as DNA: TGTGCCTGGGGTCCGGGACAGGGGGATCAGCCCCAGCATTTT.

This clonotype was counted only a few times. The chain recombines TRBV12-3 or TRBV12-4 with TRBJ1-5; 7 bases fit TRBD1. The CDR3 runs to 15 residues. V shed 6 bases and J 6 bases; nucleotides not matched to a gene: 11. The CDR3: CASSKNRGGIQPQHF. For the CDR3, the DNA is TGTGCCAGCAGCAAAAACAGGGGAGGAATTCAGCCCCAGCATTTT.

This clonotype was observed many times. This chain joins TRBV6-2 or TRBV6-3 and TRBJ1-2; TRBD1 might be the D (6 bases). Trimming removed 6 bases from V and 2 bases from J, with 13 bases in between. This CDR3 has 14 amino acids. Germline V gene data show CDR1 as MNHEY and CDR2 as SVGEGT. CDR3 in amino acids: CASSKTGSNYGYTF. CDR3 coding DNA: TGTGCCAGCAGCAAGACAGGCTCCAACTATGGCTACACCTTC.

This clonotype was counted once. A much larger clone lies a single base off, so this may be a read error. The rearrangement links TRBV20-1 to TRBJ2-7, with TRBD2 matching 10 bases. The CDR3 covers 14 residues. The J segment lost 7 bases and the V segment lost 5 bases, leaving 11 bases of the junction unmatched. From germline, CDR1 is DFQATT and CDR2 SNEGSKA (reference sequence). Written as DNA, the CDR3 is TGCAGTGCTTCTAGGTGGGTAGCGGGGGGAGAGCAGTACTTC. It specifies CSASRWVAGGEQYF.

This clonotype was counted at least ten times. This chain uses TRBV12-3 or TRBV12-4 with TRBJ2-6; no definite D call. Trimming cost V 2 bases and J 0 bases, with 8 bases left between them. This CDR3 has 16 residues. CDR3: CASSLPGNSGANVLTF. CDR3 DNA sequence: TGTGCCAGCAGTTTACCCGGTAACTCTGGGGCCAACGTCCTGACTTTC.

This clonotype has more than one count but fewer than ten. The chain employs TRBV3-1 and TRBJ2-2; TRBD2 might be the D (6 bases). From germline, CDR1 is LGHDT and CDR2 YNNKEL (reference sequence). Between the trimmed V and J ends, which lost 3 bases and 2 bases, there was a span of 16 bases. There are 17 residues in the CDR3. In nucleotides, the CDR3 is TGTGCCAGCAGCCAGATCCTCGGAGGGTCAAACACCGGGGAGCTGTTTTTT. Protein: CASSQILGGSNTGELFF.

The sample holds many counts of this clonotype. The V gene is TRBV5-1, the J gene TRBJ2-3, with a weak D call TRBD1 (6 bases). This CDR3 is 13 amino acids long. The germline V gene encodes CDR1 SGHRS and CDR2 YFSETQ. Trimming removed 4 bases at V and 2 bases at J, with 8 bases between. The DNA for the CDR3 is TGCGCCAGCAGCAGGGGGATCACAGATACGCAGTATTTT. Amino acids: CASSRGITDTQYF. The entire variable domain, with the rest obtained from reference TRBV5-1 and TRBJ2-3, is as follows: KAGVTQTPRYLIKTRGQQVTLSCSPISGHRSVSWYQQTPGQGLQFLFEYFSETQRNKGNFPGRFSGRQFSNSRSEMNVSTLELGDSALYLCASSRGITDTQYFGPGTRLTVL.

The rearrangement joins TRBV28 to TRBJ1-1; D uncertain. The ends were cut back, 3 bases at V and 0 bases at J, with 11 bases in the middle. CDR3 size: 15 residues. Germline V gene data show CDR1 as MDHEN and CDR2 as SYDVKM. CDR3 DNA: TGTGCCAGCAGTTTTTCGAACCTTGTGAACACTGAAGCTTTCTTT. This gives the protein CASSFSNLVNTEAFF.